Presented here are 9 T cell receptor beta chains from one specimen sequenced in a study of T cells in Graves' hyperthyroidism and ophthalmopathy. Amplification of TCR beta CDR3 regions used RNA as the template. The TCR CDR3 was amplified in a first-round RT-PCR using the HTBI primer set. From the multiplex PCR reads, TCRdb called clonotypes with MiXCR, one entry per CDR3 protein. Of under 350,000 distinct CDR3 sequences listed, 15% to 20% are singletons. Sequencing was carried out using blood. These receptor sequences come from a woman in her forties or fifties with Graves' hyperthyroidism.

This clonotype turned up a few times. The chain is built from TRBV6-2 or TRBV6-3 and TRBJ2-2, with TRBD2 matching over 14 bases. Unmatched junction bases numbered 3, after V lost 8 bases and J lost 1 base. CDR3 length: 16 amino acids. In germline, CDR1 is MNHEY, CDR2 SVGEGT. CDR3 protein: CASDGTSGGNTGELFF. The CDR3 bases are TGTGCCAGCGATGGGACTAGCGGGGGGAACACCGGGGAGCTGTTTTTT.

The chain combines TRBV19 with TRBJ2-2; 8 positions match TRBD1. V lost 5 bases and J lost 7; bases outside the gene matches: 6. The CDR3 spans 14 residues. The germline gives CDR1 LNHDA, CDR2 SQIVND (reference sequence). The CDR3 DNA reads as TGTGCCAGTAGTGTCGGACAGGGCCGCGGGGAGCTGTTTTTT. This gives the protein CASSVGQGRGELFF.

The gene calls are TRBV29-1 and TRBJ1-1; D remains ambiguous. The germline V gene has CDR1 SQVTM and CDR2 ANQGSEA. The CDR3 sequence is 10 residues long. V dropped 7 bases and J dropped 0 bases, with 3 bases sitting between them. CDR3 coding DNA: TGCAGCGGAATGAACACTGAAGCTTTCTTT. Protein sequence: CSGMNTEAFF.

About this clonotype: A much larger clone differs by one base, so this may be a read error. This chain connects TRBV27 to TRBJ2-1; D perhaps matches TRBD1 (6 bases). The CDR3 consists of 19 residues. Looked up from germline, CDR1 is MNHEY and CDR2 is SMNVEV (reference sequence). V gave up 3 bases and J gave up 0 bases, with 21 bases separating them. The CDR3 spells CASSFSRGTIPRSYNEQFF. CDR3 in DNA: TGTGCCAGCAGTTTTTCTAGAGGGACAATCCCTCGCTCCTACAATGAGCAGTTCTTC.

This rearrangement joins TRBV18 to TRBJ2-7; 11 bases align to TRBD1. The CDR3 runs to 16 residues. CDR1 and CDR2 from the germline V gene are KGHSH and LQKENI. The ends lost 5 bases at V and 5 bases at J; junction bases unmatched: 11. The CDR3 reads CASSSRDRGYRNEQYF. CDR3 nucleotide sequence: TGTGCCAGCTCATCCCGGGACAGGGGGTATAGGAACGAGCAGTACTTC.

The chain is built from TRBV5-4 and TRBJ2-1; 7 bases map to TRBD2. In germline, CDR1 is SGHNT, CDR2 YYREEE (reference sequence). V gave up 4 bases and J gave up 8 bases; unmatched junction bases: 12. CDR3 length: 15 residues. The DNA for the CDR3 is TGTGCCAGCAGCCTACCGGGACTATCGGGTCATGAGCAGTTCTTC. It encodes CASSLPGLSGHEQFF.

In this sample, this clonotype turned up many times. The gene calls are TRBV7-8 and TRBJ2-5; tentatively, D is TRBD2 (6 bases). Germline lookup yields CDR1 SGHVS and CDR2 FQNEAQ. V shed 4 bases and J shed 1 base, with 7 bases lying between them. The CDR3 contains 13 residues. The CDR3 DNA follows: TGTGCCAGCAGCTCTAGCGCCCAAGAGACCCAGTACTTC. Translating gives CASSSSAQETQYF.

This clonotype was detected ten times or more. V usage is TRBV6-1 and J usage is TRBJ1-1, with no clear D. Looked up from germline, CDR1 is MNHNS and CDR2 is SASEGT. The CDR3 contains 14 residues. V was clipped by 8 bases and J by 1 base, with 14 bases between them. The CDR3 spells CASVRWGGNTEAFF. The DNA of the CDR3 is TGTGCCAGCGTCCGGTGGGGAGGGAACACTGAAGCTTTCTTT.

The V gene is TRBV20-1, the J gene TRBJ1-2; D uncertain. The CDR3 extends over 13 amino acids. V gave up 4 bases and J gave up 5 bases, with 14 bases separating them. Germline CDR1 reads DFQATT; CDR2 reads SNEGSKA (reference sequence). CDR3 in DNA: TGCAGTGCTAATCTTAACGATAAATATGGCTACACCTTC. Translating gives CSANLNDKYGYTF.